A selection of T cell receptor beta chains follows, all from one sample in a study of T cell changes during pregnancy in multiple sclerosis. Only in-frame clones appear in the TCRdb table, and some are missing; sequencing was by immunoSEQ multiplex PCR. This table holds about 92,000 clones, 90% to 95% found once. Material: peripheral blood, obtained in the third trimester of pregnancy. The receptor set was obtained from a female donor with multiple sclerosis, enrolled in a pregnancy study. Each CDR3 is given with its conserved first and last residue. D genes are given only for firm matches. Clone size is stated in some rows and not others, as once, few, many or a class when expanded.

D gene: NA
J gene: TRBJ2-2
clone size: NA
V gene: TRBV10-3
CDR3 DNA: TGTGCCACCCAGTCACCCAGGGAAGAGGCCGGGGAGCTGTTTTTT
CDR3 protein: CATQSPREEAGELFF

D gene: NA
J gene: TRBJ1-1
clone size: NA
V gene: TRBV28
CDR3 DNA: TGTGCCAGCAGTTTATCAACGACAGGAACCATTGAAGCTTTCTTT
CDR3 protein: CASSLSTTGTIEAFF

D gene: NA
J gene: TRBJ1-3
clone size: NA
V gene: TRBV19
CDR3 DNA: TGTGCCAGTAGTGCTCAGGCGATTGGAAACACCATATATTTT
CDR3 protein: CASSAQAIGNTIYF

D gene: TRBD2
J gene: TRBJ2-7
clone size: NA
V gene: TRBV7-2
CDR3 DNA: TGTGCCAGCGCGGCCCAGGGACTAGCCGTCTACGAGCAGTACTTC
CDR3 protein: CASAAQGLAVYEQYF

D gene: NA
J gene: TRBJ2-1
clone size: NA
V gene: TRBV28
CDR3 DNA: TGTGCCAGCAGTAGCCCCAGGAACAATGAGCAGTTCTTC
CDR3 protein: CASSSPRNNEQFF

D gene: TRBD1
J gene: TRBJ1-5
clone size: NA
V gene: TRBV19
CDR3 DNA: TGTGCCAGTAGCACGGACAGGGTTGGTCAGCCCCAGCATTTT
CDR3 protein: CASSTDRVGQPQHF

D gene: TRBD1
J gene: TRBJ2-2
clone size: once
V gene: TRBV19
CDR3 DNA: TGTGCCAGTGTAGACAGGGATAACACCGGGGAGCTGTTTTTT
CDR3 protein: CASVDRDNTGELFF

D gene: NA
J gene: TRBJ2-3
clone size: NA
V gene: TRBV9
CDR3 DNA: TGTGCCAGCAGCTCAAAGGGGGGGGCAGATACGCAGTATTTT
CDR3 protein: CASSSKGGADTQYF

D gene: NA
J gene: TRBJ1-3
clone size: NA
V gene: TRBV28
CDR3 DNA: TGTGCCAGCAGCTCTCAGGGAAAAAGTGGAAACACCATATATTTT
CDR3 protein: CASSSQGKSGNTIYF

D gene: TRBD1
J gene: TRBJ2-7
clone size: NA
V gene: TRBV9
CDR3 DNA: TGTGCCAGCAGCGTCGACCCCGGGACAGTGGTCCACGAGCAGTACTTC
CDR3 protein: CASSVDPGTVVHEQYF

D gene: NA
J gene: TRBJ2-2
clone size: once
V gene: TRBV9
CDR3 DNA: TGTGCCAGCAGCGTTTCGGGTACCGGGGAGCTGTTTTTT
CDR3 protein: CASSVSGTGELFF

D gene: NA
J gene: TRBJ1-2
clone size: NA
V gene: TRBV19
CDR3 DNA: TGTGCCAGTAGCACACAGGGCAGGAAGAACTATGGCTACACCTTC
CDR3 protein: CASSTQGRKNYGYTF

D gene: NA
J gene: TRBJ1-1
clone size: NA
V gene: TRBV27
CDR3 DNA: TGTGCCAGCAGTTTATTCTCTAGCCTCTCGAATGCTTTCTTT
CDR3 protein: CASSLFSSLSNAFF

D gene: NA
J gene: TRBJ2-7
clone size: once
V gene: TRBV6-5
CDR3 DNA: TGTGCCAGCAGCCTTGCGTTTCGGGGAACCTACGAGCAGTACTTC
CDR3 protein: CASSLAFRGTYEQYF

D gene: TRBD1
J gene: TRBJ2-7
clone size: NA
V gene: TRBV5-4
CDR3 DNA: TGTGCCAGCAGGGCACAGGGGGCGGACGAGCAGTACTTC
CDR3 protein: CASRAQGADEQYF

D gene: NA
J gene: TRBJ1-1
clone size: NA
V gene: TRBV19
CDR3 DNA: TGTGCCAGTTTGGGGGGTTTGGCCACTGAAGCTTTCTTT
CDR3 protein: CASLGGLATEAFF

D gene: NA
J gene: TRBJ2-7
clone size: NA
V gene: TRBV29-1
CDR3 DNA: TGCAGCGTTGAAGACGTACAGTCCTACGAGCAGTACTTC
CDR3 protein: CSVEDVQSYEQYF

D gene: NA
J gene: TRBJ2-2
clone size: few
V gene: TRBV5-1
CDR3 DNA: TGCGCCAGCAGCTTGAAAGTTAGCGCGAACACCGGGGAGCTGTTTTTT
CDR3 protein: CASSLKVSANTGELFF

D gene: TRBD1
J gene: TRBJ2-5
clone size: NA
V gene: TRBV30
CDR3 DNA: TGTGCCTGGAGGAGTCCGGGGACAGCGTTGAGAGAGACCCAGTACTTC
CDR3 protein: CAWRSPGTALRETQYF

D gene: NA
J gene: TRBJ2-1
clone size: NA
V gene: TRBV6-6
CDR3 DNA: TGTGCCAGCAGACCAACAGGAAGCTCCTACAATGAGCAGTTCTTC
CDR3 protein: CASRPTGSSYNEQFF

D gene: TRBD1
J gene: TRBJ2-7
clone size: NA
V gene: TRBV7-3
CDR3 DNA: TGTGCCAGCAGCCGGGACAGGGGGTACGAGCAGTACTTC
CDR3 protein: CASSRDRGYEQYF

D gene: NA
J gene: TRBJ2-4
clone size: NA
V gene: TRBV25-1
CDR3 DNA: TGTGCCAGCAGTGGCCGGTTGGAGGGCCACATTCAGTACTTC
CDR3 protein: CASSGRLEGHIQYF

D gene: NA
J gene: TRBJ2-1
clone size: NA
V gene: TRBV6-5
CDR3 DNA: TGTGCCAGCAGTTACTCAGCAGGCGGGGAGTACAATGAGCAGTTCTTC
CDR3 protein: CASSYSAGGEYNEQFF

D gene: NA
J gene: TRBJ2-1
clone size: NA
V gene: TRBV19
CDR3 DNA: TGTGCCAGCTCCCGGGACTGGCAATACAATGAGCAGTTCTTC
CDR3 protein: CASSRDWQYNEQFF

D gene: TRBD1
J gene: TRBJ2-1
clone size: NA
V gene: TRBV5-4
CDR3 DNA: TGTGCCAGCAGCCATGGACAGGGGAGCTCCTACAATGAGCAGTTCTTC
CDR3 protein: CASSHGQGSSYNEQFF

D gene: NA
J gene: TRBJ1-2
clone size: NA
V gene: TRBV28
CDR3 DNA: TGTGCCGGGGGGGCCTTTGGGTATGGCTACACCTTC
CDR3 protein: CAGGAFGYGYTF

D gene: NA
J gene: TRBJ1-5
clone size: NA
V gene: TRBV28
CDR3 DNA: TGTGCCAGCAGTTTTGACTACTCCGGGGATCAGCCCCAGCATTTT
CDR3 protein: CASSFDYSGDQPQHF

D gene: TRBD1
J gene: TRBJ2-2
clone size: NA
V gene: TRBV5-1
CDR3 DNA: TGCGCCAGCAGCTCGACAGGGGGCGAAGGCGGGGAGCTGTTTTTT
CDR3 protein: CASSSTGGEGGELFF

D gene: NA
J gene: TRBJ2-5
clone size: NA
V gene: TRBV25-1
CDR3 DNA: TGTGCCAGCTACCGGACCGGGGAAGAGACCCAGTACTTC
CDR3 protein: CASYRTGEETQYF

D gene: TRBD1
J gene: TRBJ1-3
clone size: NA
V gene: TRBV10-3
CDR3 DNA: TGTGCCATCAAACCGGGACAGGGTTCCCTCCTCTCTGGAAACACCATATATTTT
CDR3 protein: CAIKPGQGSLLSGNTIYF

D gene: NA
J gene: TRBJ2-3
clone size: NA
V gene: TRBV5-6
CDR3 DNA: TGTGCCAGCAGCTTAACAGGGCGCACAGATACGCAGTATTTT
CDR3 protein: CASSLTGRTDTQYF

D gene: NA
J gene: TRBJ2-5
clone size: NA
V gene: TRBV27
CDR3 DNA: TGTGCCAGCAGTGTCACTACGGGACAACAAGAGACCCAGTACTTC
CDR3 protein: CASSVTTGQQETQYF

D gene: TRBD2
J gene: TRBJ2-5
clone size: NA
V gene: TRBV2
CDR3 DNA: TGTGCCAGCAGTGAAGCGCCGGGAGGGACCCAGTACTTC
CDR3 protein: CASSEAPGGTQYF

D gene: NA
J gene: TRBJ2-1
clone size: NA
V gene: TRBV7-6
CDR3 DNA: TGTGCCAGCAGCCACCCAGGGGACGCAGGAAAGCAGTTCTTC
CDR3 protein: CASSHPGDAGKQFF

D gene: NA
J gene: TRBJ1-3
clone size: NA
V gene: TRBV6-6
CDR3 DNA: TGTGCCAGCACCCATCTAGGATCACCTGGAAACACCATATATTTT
CDR3 protein: CASTHLGSPGNTIYF

D gene: NA
J gene: TRBJ2-7
clone size: NA
V gene: TRBV10-3
CDR3 DNA: TGTGCCATCGCAGGGCGGTCCTACGAGCAGTACTTC
CDR3 protein: CAIAGRSYEQYF

D gene: NA
J gene: TRBJ1-2
clone size: once
V gene: TRBV12-1
CDR3 DNA: TGTGCCAGCAGCGCCTCCGGGGTGGAGGGGAGCTATGGCTACACCTTC
CDR3 protein: CASSASGVEGSYGYTF

D gene: NA
J gene: TRBJ2-5
clone size: NA
V gene: TRBV5-6
CDR3 DNA: TGTGCCAGCAGCTTGAACGACTACCGAGAGACCCAGTACTTC
CDR3 protein: CASSLNDYRETQYF

D gene: NA
J gene: TRBJ2-2
clone size: NA
V gene: TRBV6-5
CDR3 DNA: TGTGCCAGCAGTTACCCCAGCGCGAACACCGGGGAGCTGTTTTTT
CDR3 protein: CASSYPSANTGELFF

D gene: TRBD2
J gene: TRBJ2-7
clone size: NA
V gene: TRBV7-2
CDR3 DNA: TGTGCCAGCAGCTTATTTACGGCGGGAGGCTCCTACGAGCAGTACTTC
CDR3 protein: CASSLFTAGGSYEQYF

D gene: NA
J gene: TRBJ2-7
clone size: NA
V gene: TRBV7-6
CDR3 DNA: TGTGCCAGCAGCTCCGTTACTTCCTACGAGCAGTACTTC
CDR3 protein: CASSSVTSYEQYF